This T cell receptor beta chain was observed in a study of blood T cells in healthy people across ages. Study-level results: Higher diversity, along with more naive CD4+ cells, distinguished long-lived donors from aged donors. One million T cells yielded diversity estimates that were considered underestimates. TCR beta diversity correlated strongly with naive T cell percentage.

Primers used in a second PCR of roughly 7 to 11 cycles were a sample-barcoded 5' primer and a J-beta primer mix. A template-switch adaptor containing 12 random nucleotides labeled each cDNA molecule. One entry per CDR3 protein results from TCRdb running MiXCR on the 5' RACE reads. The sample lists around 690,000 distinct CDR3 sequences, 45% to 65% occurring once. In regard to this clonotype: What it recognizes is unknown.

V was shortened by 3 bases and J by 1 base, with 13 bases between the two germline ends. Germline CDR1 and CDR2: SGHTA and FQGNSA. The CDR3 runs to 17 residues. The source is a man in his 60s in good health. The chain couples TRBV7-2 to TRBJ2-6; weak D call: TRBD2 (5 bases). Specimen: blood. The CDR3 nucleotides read TGTGCCAGCAGCTTTCGGAAAACGGGGTCTGGGGCCAACGTCCTGACTTTC. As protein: CASSFRKTGSGANVLTF.